This T cell receptor (beta chain) was captured in a study of T cell repertoires in cytomegalovirus infection. Trimming cost V 3 bases and J 2 bases, with 8 bases left between them. The CDR3 consists of 13 residues. Looked up from germline, CDR1 is MNHEY and CDR2 is SMNVEV (reference sequence). Points on this clonotype: Its matching antigen is unknown.

Using its own MiXCR run on the reads, TCRdb lists one record per CDR3 protein. The repertoire has approximately 730,000 distinct CDR3 sequences, roughly 29% of them found once; the top ten carry approximately 14%. The clonotype comes from a human donor in good health (CMV status not recorded). Some clones in this sample may be carry-over from other donors' samples. This rearrangement joins TRBV27 to TRBJ2-7, with D perhaps TRBD1 (5 bases). Here the sequenced sample was cultured CD8+ T cells from PBMCs, taken from culture after CMV antigen stimulation. CDR3 coding DNA: TGTGCCAGCAGTTTGTTAGGGGCCTACGAGCAGTACTTC. Its translation is CASSLLGAYEQYF.